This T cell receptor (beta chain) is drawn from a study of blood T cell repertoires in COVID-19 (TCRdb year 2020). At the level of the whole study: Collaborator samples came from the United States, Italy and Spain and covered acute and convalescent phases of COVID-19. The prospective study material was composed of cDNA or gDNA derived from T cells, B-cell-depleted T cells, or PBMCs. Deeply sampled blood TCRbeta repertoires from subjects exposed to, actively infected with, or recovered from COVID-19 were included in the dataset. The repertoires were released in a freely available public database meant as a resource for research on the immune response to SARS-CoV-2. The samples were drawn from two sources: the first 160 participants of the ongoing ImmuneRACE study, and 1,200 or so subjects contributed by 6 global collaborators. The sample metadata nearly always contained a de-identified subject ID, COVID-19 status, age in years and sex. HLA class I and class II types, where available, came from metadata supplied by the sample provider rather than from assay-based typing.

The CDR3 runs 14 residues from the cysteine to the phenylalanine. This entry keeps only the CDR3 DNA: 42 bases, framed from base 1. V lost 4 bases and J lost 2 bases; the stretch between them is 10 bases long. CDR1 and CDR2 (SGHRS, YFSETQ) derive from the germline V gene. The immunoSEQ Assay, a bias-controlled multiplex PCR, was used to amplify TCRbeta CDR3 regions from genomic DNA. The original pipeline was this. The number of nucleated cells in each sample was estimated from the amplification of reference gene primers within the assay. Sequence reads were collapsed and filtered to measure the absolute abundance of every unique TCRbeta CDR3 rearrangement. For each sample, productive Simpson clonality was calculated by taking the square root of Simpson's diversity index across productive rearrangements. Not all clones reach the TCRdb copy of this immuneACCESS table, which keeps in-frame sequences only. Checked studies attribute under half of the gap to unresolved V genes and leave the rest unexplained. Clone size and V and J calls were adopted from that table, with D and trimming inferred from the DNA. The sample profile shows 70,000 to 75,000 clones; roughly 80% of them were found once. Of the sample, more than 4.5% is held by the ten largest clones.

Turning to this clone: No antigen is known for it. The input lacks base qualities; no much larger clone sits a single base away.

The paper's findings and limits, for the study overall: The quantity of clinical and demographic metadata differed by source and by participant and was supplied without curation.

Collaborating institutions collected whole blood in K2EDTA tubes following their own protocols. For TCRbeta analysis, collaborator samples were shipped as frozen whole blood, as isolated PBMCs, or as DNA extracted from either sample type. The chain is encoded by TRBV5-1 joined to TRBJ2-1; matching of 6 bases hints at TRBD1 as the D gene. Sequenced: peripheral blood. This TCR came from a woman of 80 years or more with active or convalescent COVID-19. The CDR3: CASSPRDTYNEQFF. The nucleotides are TGCGCCAGCAGCCCCCGGGACACCTACAATGAGCAGTTCTTC. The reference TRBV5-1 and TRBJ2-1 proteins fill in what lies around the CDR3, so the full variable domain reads KAGVTQTPRYLIKTRGQQVTLSCSPISGHRSVSWYQQTPGQGLQFLFEYFSETQRNKGNFPGRFSGRQFSNSRSEMNVSTLELGDSALYLCASSPRDTYNEQFFGPGTRLTVL.